This record looks at one T cell receptor beta chain sequence and its context. Its target is unknown. These data belong to a study of T cell clonotyping in hematopoietic cell transplantation. Study outcomes and limitations: At the given depth, recipient repertoires were over 95% de novo clonotypes. After transplant, recipient diversity fell while pathologically expanded clonotypes grew through day 180.

Time point: recipient sample about 28 days before transplant, after cytoreduction. Recipient blood drawn about 28 days pretransplant and days 30, 100, 180 after. CDR1 is GTSNPN and CDR2 is SVGIG in the germline V gene (reference sequence). This CDR3 contains 12 residues. V shed 0 bases and J shed 11 bases, with 13 bases lying between them. This table comes from immunoSEQ multiplex PCR, and its TCRdb copy is limited to in-frame clones, with some not included. The sample records around 15,000 clones, roughly 93% being singletons. The source is a man between 18 and 35 years old with biphenotypic leukemia. Some clones in this sample may be carry-over from other donors' samples. Material: peripheral blood mononuclear cells, obtained before stem cell transplant. This chain links TRBV30 with TRBJ1-1; D call uncertain. CDR3 region: CAWSVLRGGAFF. The CDR3 DNA is TGTGCCTGGAGTGTACTGCGAGGAGGGGCTTTCTTT.